This T cell receptor beta chain was sequenced for a study of T cells after yellow fever vaccination. Study-wide findings and caveats: Clonotypes appearing in both CD4 and CD8 compartments existed, and their share was small.

Germline lookup yields CDR1 DFQATT and CDR2 SNEGSKA (reference sequence). Trimming shortened V by 6 bases and J by 2 bases, and 17 bases separated the two germline ends. This CDR3 is built from 15 residues. UMIs were added to TCR cDNA along with a universal primer site when it was made by 5'RACE template switching. TCRdb re-called the 5' RACE reads through MiXCR, storing one row per CDR3 protein. The sample shows more than 250,000 distinct CDR3 sequences, 6.5% to 8.5% of them seen only once. This clonotype was seen only a few times. What it recognizes is unknown. The gene calls are TRBV20-1 and TRBJ1-5; D may be TRBD1 (6 bases). This TCR came from a man aged 18 to 30 who received the YFV17D yellow fever vaccine. The sample here was PBMCs, taken roughly 45 days after the first yellow fever vaccination. CDR3 nucleotide sequence: TGCAGTGCACACGGACAGCCTGGGGGCAATCAGCCCCAGCATTTT. As protein: CSAHGQPGGNQPQHF.